This entry lists 27 T cell receptor beta chains sequenced from one sample in a study of cytomegalovirus exposure and HLA in healthy donors. Using immunoSEQ multiplex PCR, the repertoire was profiled, and TCRdb retains in-frame clones only, with some absent. The top ten hold roughly 2% of the sample, which has around 130,000 clones, approximately 81% seen once. The specimen was PBMCs. The receptors derive from a woman in her 30s in good health and CMV-seronegative.

This rearrangement joins TRBV2 to TRBJ1-2; D not certain. The CDR3 has 16 residues. Germline loops: CDR1 SNHLY, CDR2 FYNNEI. V lost 2 bases, J lost 4 bases, and 17 bases lay in between. CDR3 nucleotides: TGTGCCAGCAGTGAATCTTTGGACCGTGGGAGCTATGGCTACACCTTC. Its protein product is CASSESLDRGSYGYTF.

In this sample, this clone turned up once. V gene TRBV18 combines with J gene TRBJ2-2, with 9 nucleotides matching TRBD1. CDR1 and CDR2 from the germline V gene are KGHSH and LQKENI. The V and J ends lost 0 bases and 1 base, in that order; junction bases with no gene match: 3. CDR3 length equals 17 residues. The chain's CDR3 is CASSPPAGQGNTGELFF. The DNA for the CDR3 is TGTGCCAGCTCACCACCAGCGGGACAGGGGAACACCGGGGAGCTGTTTTTT.

This clone was counted only a few times. The chain uses TRBV29-1 and TRBJ1-2; the match to TRBD1 covers 7 bases. The CDR3 runs to 10 residues. The germline V gene encodes CDR1 SQVTM and CDR2 ANQGSEA. Losses at the gene ends were 8 bases for V and 13 bases for J; bases not matched to a gene: 10. CDR3 coding DNA: TGCAGCATGAAGTGGGACAGACTCACCTTC. As protein: CSMKWDRLTF.

The gene calls are TRBV6-1 and TRBJ2-1, with 7 bases that match TRBD1. V dropped 4 bases and J dropped 2; count of bases not matched to a gene: 5. The CDR3 spans 15 residues. Germline V gives CDR1 MNHNS, CDR2 SASEGT. In DNA, the CDR3 is TGTGCCAGCAGTGCCGACAGGGATCCCTACAATGAGCAGTTCTTC. This encodes CASSADRDPYNEQFF.

The chain recombines TRBV6-1 with TRBJ1-1; D not resolved. The V end lost 7 bases, the J end lost 11 bases, and 23 bases lay between the germline ends. This CDR3 comprises 14 residues. Looked up from germline, CDR1 is MNHNS and CDR2 is SASEGT. CDR3 protein: CASIYNRGTDGAFF. CDR3 nucleotide sequence: TGTGCCAGCATCTACAACCGGGGTACCGACGGCGCTTTCTTT.

The chain employs TRBV4-1 and TRBJ2-7; D remains ambiguous. The germline gives CDR1 MGHRA, CDR2 YSYEKL. The CDR3 length is 15 residues. V lost 4 bases and J lost 2, with 15 bases in between. The CDR3 protein is CASSRAIESTYEQYF. The CDR3 DNA follows: TGCGCCAGCAGCCGCGCCATAGAGTCGACCTACGAGCAGTACTTC.

J is TRBJ1-1 and V is TRBV29-1; D perhaps matches TRBD1 (6 bases). The V gene's germline CDR1 is SQVTM and CDR2 ANQGSEA. V lost 8 bases, J lost 1 base, and 8 bases lay in between. CDR3 length equals 11 residues. CDR3 sequence: CSTRGNTEAFF. As DNA, the CDR3 is TGCAGCACCAGGGGGAACACTGAAGCTTTCTTT.

The table lists this clone with a few counts. The CDR3: CASSSLRVSVETQYF. The DNA for the CDR3 is TGTGCCAGCAGCTCACTGAGGGTTTCGGTCGAGACCCAGTACTTC. This chain joins TRBV11-3 and TRBJ2-5, with TRBD2 as a possible D gene (5 bases). CDR3 length: 15 amino acids. Germline CDR1 SGHNT, CDR2 YENEEA. V was cut by 4 bases and J by 5 bases, with 17 bases left in between.

As DNA, the CDR3 is TGTGCCAGCAGCTCCGGACAGGGGCGATTAGAGACCCAGTACTTC. Translated: CASSSGQGRLETQYF. The V gene is TRBV9, the J gene TRBJ2-5, with TRBD1 identical over 9 bases. V lost 4 bases and J lost 4; bases outside the gene matches: 8. This CDR3 is 15 amino acids long. Germline CDR1 reads SGDLS; CDR2 reads YYNGEE.

The V call is TRBV5-4, the J call TRBJ2-1; 11 nucleotides align to TRBD1. CDR3 length equals 16 residues. V trimming: 0 bases; J trimming: 7 bases; junction bases outside the gene matches: 6. The germline V gene encodes CDR1 SGHNT and CDR2 YYREEE (reference sequence). As DNA, the CDR3 is TGTGCCAGCAGCTTGGGCGGGGACAGGGGGGCGAATGAGCAGTTCTTC. Encoded protein: CASSLGGDRGANEQFF. Full variable domain (missing parts from reference TRBV5-4 and TRBJ2-1): ETGVTQSPTHLIKTRGQQVTLRCSSQSGHNTVSWYQQALGQGPQFIFQYYREEENGRGNFPPRFSGLQFPNYSSELNVNALELDDSALYLCASSLGGDRGANEQFFGPGTRLTVL.

The chain carries TRBV11-2 and TRBJ1-6, with a weak D call TRBD1 (6 bases). There are 16 residues in the CDR3. V lost 6 bases and J 6 bases, leaving 18 bases between the germline ends. The germline V gene has CDR1 SGHAT and CDR2 FQNNGV. The CDR3 sequence is CASRNLRTEPNSPLHF. CDR3 DNA sequence: TGTGCCAGCAGGAACCTCAGGACAGAGCCTAATTCACCCCTCCACTTT.

This clone was counted between two and nine times. The J gene is TRBJ1-6, the V gene TRBV29-1, with D tentatively TRBD1 (6 bases). This CDR3 region has 13 residues. The germline V gene encodes CDR1 SQVTM and CDR2 ANQGSEA. The CDR3 nucleotides are TGCCCCGGCGGGGGCCTGGAGCGTTCACCCCTCCACTTT. Translated: CPGGGLERSPLHF.

The chain recombines TRBV27 with TRBJ2-7; 7 bases align to TRBD1. This CDR3 has 15 residues. After removal of 0 bases from V and 4 bases from J, the junction contained 6 bases not matched to a gene. Germline CDR1 MNHEY, CDR2 SMNVEV (reference sequence). The CDR3 sequence: CASSLSTGAQYEQYF. In DNA, the CDR3 is TGTGCCAGCAGTTTATCTACAGGGGCCCAGTACGAGCAGTACTTC.

The CDR3 loop reads CASSPRDRKGQPQHF. The CDR3 region has the DNA TGCGCCAGCAGTCCCAGGGACAGGAAGGGACAGCCCCAGCATTTT. The V and J genes are TRBV23-1 and TRBJ1-5; 8 bases agree with TRBD1. TRBV23-1 qualifies as an ORF whose function is uncertain. V gave up 4 bases and J gave up 7 bases; unmatched junction bases: 9. The CDR3 spans 15 residues.

The rearrangement links TRBV27 to TRBJ2-1; 11 bases align to TRBD2. Trimming removed 6 bases from V and 5 bases from J; junction bases left unmatched: 9. The CDR3 totals 16 residues. Per the germline V gene, CDR1 is MNHEY and CDR2 is SMNVEV (reference sequence). CDR3 sequence: CASSPTSGVRNNEQFF. The CDR3 DNA reads TGTGCCAGCAGCCCGACTAGCGGGGTCCGAAACAATGAGCAGTTCTTC.

The gene calls are TRBV6-5 and TRBJ1-1; no firm D call. Germline V gene data show CDR1 as MNHEY and CDR2 as SVGAGI. The CDR3 loop spans 13 amino acids. V was shortened by 6 bases and J by 5 bases, with 13 bases between the two germline ends. The CDR3 protein is CASSPSGITEAFF. CDR3 nucleotide sequence: TGTGCCAGCAGCCCCTCAGGAATTACTGAAGCTTTCTTT.

This chain links TRBV7-3 with TRBJ2-3, with TRBD1 matching 10 bases. CDR3 length: 16 residues. The J segment lost 6 bases and the V segment lost 5 bases, leaving 11 bases of the junction unmatched. Per the germline V gene, CDR1 is SGHTA and CDR2 is FQGTGA. CDR3 sequence (DNA): TGTGCCAGCAGCCTAGGCCGGACAGGGGGTTGGGATACGCAGTATTTT. As protein: CASSLGRTGGWDTQYF.

The chain is built from TRBV19 and TRBJ2-2, with D possibly being TRBD2 (6 bases). Germline V gene lookup returns CDR1 LNHDA and CDR2 SQIVND (reference sequence). This CDR3 has 15 amino acids. V was shortened by 4 bases and J by 5 bases, with 14 bases between the two germline ends. The CDR3 DNA reads as TGTGCCAGTAGTAAGGAGGGTCTGGCGACCGGGGAGCTGTTTTTT. It specifies CASSKEGLATGELFF.

J is TRBJ1-2 and V is TRBV7-2; TRBD1 aligns across 7 bases. This CDR3 is 15 amino acids long. Germline CDR1 is SGHTA and CDR2 is FQGNSA. Losses at the gene ends were 5 bases for V and 2 bases for J; bases not matched to a gene: 8. CDR3 region: CASSRRQGENYGYTF. CDR3 bases: TGTGCCAGCAGCCGCCGACAGGGCGAGAACTATGGCTACACCTTC.

V gene TRBV30 combines with J gene TRBJ2-7; TRBD2 matches at 12 bases. In germline, CDR1 is GTSNPN, CDR2 SVGIG (reference sequence). This CDR3 comprises 14 residues. V was clipped by 0 bases and J by 7 bases; unmatched bases: 4. The CDR3 loop is CAWSVRLAGVEQYF. DNA for the CDR3: TGTGCCTGGAGTGTACGACTAGCGGGGGTTGAGCAGTACTTC. Complete variable domain (other parts from reference TRBV30 and TRBJ2-7): SQTIHQWPATLVQPVGSPLSLECTVEGTSNPNLYWYRQAAGRGLQLLFYSVGIGQISSEVPQNLSASRPQDRQFILSSKKLLLSDSGFYLCAWSVRLAGVEQYFGPGTRLTVT.

The gene calls are TRBV5-5 and TRBJ2-3; possible D gene TRBD1, 6 bases. The CDR3 extends over 18 amino acids. Trimming removed 5 bases at V and 5 bases at J, with 27 bases between. In germline, CDR1 is SGHKS, CDR2 YYEKEE (reference sequence). The CDR3 reads CASRPPRTALVREDTQYF. DNA for the CDR3: TGTGCCAGCAGGCCTCCCCGGACAGCGCTGGTCCGGGAAGATACGCAGTATTTT. The full variable domain, completed using reference TRBV5-5 and TRBJ2-3, is DAGVTQSPTHLIKTRGQQVTLRCSPISGHKSVSWYQQVLGQGPQFIFQYYEKEERGRGNFPDRFSARQFPNYSSELNVNALLLGDSALYLCASRPPRTALVREDTQYFGPGTRLTVL.

The chain couples TRBV5-1 to TRBJ2-3; the match to TRBD1 covers 9 bases. The CDR3 loop spans 17 amino acids. Germline CDR1 and CDR2: SGHRS and YFSETQ. Trimming at V came to 4 bases and at J to 3 bases, leaving 12 bases not matched to a gene. CDR3 loop: CASSLSTGGADTDTQYF. Here the CDR3 DNA reads TGCGCCAGCAGCCTCTCCACAGGGGGCGCGGATACAGATACGCAGTATTTT.

This clone was observed a few times. The V and J genes are TRBV4-3 and TRBJ1-5; D gene uncertain. V dropped 0 bases and J dropped 0 bases, with 6 bases sitting between them. This CDR3 spans 15 amino acids. CDR1 is LGHNA and CDR2 is YSLEER in the germline V gene. CDR3 in DNA: TGCGCCAGCAGCCAAGATACGGGTAGCAATCAGCCCCAGCATTTT. Its translation is CASSQDTGSNQPQHF.

The V and J genes are TRBV5-4 and TRBJ2-1, with a weak D call TRBD1 (6 bases). CDR1 and CDR2 (germline): SGHNT, YYREEE (reference sequence). V was clipped by 1 base and J by 6 bases, with 14 bases between them. CDR3 length: 15 amino acids. This CDR3 reads CASSLTGSRGNEQFF. CDR3 nucleotide sequence: TGTGCCAGCAGCTTGACAGGGAGTAGGGGCAATGAGCAGTTCTTC.

The CDR3 here is CASRSGGAKKTQYF. As DNA, the CDR3 is TGTGCCAGCAGGAGCGGGGGGGCTAAAAAGACCCAGTACTTC. The V call is TRBV11-2, the J call TRBJ2-5; 10 bases are a match to TRBD2. The germline V gene encodes CDR1 SGHAT and CDR2 FQNNGV. J gave up 6 bases and V 6 bases, and 7 bases lay outside the gene matches. This CDR3 comprises 14 residues.

V is TRBV4-1 and J is TRBJ2-7, with 8 bases lining up with TRBD1. Losses at the gene ends were 2 bases for V and 5 bases for J; bases not matched to a gene: 11. Germline V gene data show CDR1 as MGHRA and CDR2 as YSYEKL. The CDR3 consists of 16 residues. The CDR3: CASSQLPGQGSHEQYF. The CDR3 nucleotides are TGCGCCAGCAGCCAATTGCCCGGACAGGGTTCCCACGAGCAGTACTTC.

The genes are TRBV6-6 and TRBJ2-5, with 13 bases that match TRBD2. V was pared by 6 bases and J by 2 bases, with 3 bases of the junction left unmatched. Per germline, CDR1 MNHNY and CDR2 SVGAGI (reference sequence). The CDR3 has 15 residues. The CDR3 spells CASSQGLAGQETQYF. DNA of the CDR3: TGTGCCAGCAGCCAGGGACTAGCGGGGCAAGAGACCCAGTACTTC.